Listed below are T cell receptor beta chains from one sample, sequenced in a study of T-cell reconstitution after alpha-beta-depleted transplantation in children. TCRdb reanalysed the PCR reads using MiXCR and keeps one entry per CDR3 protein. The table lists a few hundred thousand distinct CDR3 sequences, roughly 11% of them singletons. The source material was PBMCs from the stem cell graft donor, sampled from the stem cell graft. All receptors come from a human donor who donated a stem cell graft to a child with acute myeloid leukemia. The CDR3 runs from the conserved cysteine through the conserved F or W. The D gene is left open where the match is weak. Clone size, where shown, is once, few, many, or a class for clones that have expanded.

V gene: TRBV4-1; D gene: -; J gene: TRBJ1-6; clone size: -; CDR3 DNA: TGCGCCAGCAGCCTGATCCCGGACGGGAATTCACCCCTCCACTTT; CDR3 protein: CASSLIPDGNSPLHF
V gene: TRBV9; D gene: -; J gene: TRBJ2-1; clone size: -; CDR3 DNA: TGTGCCAGCAGCGACCGTGGAATCCATGAGCAGTTCTTC; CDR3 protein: CASSDRGIHEQFF
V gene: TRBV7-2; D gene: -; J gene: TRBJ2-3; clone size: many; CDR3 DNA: TGTGCCAGCAGCTTAGGACGTCGCGGCGCTAGCACAGATACGCAGTATTTT; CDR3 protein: CASSLGRRGASTDTQYF
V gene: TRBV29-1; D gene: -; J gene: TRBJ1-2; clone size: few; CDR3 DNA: TGCAGCGTAAACAGGGATACTAACTATGGCTACACCTTC; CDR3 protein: CSVNRDTNYGYTF
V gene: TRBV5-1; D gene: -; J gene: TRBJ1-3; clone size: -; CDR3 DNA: TGCGCCAGCAGCCCCCATCGCGCAAACACCATATATTTT; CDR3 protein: CASSPHRANTIYF
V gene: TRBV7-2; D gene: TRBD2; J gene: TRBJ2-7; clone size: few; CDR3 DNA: TGTGCCAGCAGAACCGGGACTAGGGTTGGGGATGAGCAGTACTTC; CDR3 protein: CASRTGTRVGDEQYF
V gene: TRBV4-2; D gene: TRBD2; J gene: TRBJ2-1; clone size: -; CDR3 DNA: TGTGCCACGGGGGAGGGCCTTTCTAATGAGCAGTTCTTC; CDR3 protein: CATGEGLSNEQFF
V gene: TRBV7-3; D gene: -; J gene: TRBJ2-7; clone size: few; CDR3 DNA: TGTGCCAGCAGCACCCGGGACGGTTACGAGCAGTACTTC; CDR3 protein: CASSTRDGYEQYF
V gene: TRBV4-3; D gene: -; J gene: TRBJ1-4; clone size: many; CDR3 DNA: TGCGCCAGCAGCCAAACTGATGAAAAACTGTTTTTT; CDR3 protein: CASSQTDEKLFF
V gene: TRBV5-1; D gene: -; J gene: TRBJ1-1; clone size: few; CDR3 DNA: TGCGCCAGCAGCTTGGAACCCCAAATTAAGAATCCCCACCAGGGAGCTTTCTTT; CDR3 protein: CASSLEPQIKNPHQGAFF
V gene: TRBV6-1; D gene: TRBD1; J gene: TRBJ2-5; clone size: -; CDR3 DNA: TGTGCCAGCTCCCCCCTGGGGACAGGGGAGTCGTCAGAGACCCAGTACTTC; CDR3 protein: CASSPLGTGESSETQYF
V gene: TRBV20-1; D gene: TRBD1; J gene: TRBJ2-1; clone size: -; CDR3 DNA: TGCAGTGCTAGTAGGGGACAGTACAATGAGCAGTTCTTC; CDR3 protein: CSASRGQYNEQFF
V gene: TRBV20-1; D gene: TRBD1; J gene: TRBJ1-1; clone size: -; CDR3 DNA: TGCAGTGCTAGTCCACAGGGGTGGGAGGACACTGAAGCTTTCTTT; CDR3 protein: CSASPQGWEDTEAFF
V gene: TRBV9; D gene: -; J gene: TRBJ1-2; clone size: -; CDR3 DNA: TGTGCCAGCAGCTCGCCGGGGCAGGGATCTTCTATGTGGTACACCTTC; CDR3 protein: CASSSPGQGSSMWYTF
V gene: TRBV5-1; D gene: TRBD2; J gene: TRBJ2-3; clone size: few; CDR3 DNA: TGCGCCAGCAGCTTGGGCGGGGGGGCTCAGGCTACGCAGTATTTT; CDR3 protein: CASSLGGGAQATQYF
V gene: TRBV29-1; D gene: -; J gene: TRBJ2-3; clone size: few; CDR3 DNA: TGCAGCGTGGCGACAGGGACTAGCACAGATACGCAGTATTTT; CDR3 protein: CSVATGTSTDTQYF